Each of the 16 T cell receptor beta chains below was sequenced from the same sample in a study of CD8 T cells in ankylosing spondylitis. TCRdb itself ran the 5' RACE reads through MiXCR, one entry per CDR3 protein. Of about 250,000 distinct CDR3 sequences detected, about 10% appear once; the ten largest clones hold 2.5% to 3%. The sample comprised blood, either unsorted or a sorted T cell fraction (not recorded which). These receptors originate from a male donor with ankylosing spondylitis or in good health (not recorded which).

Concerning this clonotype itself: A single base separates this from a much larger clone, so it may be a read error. The CDR3 spells CVSSPRAVYSGANVLTF. The DNA for the CDR3 is TGTGTCAGCAGTCCCCGGGCGGTCTACTCTGGGGCCAACGTCCTGACTTTC. The chain joins TRBV12-3 or TRBV12-4 to TRBJ2-6, with D unclear. The CDR3 consists of 17 residues.

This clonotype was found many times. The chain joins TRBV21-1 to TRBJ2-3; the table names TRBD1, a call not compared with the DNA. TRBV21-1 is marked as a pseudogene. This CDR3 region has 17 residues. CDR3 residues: CASSKPPTGFGTDTQYF. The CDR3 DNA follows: TGTGCCAGCAGCAAACCACCTACAGGGTTTGGGACAGATACGCAGTATTTT.

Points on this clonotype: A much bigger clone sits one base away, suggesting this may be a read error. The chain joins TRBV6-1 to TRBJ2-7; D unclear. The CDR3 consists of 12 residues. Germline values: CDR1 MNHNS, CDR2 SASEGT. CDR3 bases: TGTGTCAGCAGTGAACCCGACTACGAGCAGTACTTC. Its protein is CVSSEPDYEQYF.

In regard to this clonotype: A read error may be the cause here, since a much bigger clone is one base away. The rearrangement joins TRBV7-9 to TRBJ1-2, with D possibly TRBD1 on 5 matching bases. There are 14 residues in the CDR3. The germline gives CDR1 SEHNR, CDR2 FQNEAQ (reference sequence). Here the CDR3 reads CASSLSTVNYDYTF. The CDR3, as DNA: TGTGCCAGCAGCTTATCGACAGTTAACTATGACTACACCTTC.

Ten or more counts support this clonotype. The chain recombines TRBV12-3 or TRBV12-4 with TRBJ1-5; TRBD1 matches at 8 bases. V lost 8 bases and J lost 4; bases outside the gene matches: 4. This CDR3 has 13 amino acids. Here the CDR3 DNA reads TGTGCCAGCGCCACAGGGGGTAATCAGCCCCAGCATTTT. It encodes CASATGGNQPQHF.

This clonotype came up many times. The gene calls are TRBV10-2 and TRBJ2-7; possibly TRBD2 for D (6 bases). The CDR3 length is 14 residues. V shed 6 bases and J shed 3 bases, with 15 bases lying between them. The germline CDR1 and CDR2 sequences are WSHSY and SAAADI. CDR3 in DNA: TGCGCCAGCAGGGTAGGCGGGGTCCTCTACGAGCAGTACTTC. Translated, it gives CASRVGGVLYEQYF.

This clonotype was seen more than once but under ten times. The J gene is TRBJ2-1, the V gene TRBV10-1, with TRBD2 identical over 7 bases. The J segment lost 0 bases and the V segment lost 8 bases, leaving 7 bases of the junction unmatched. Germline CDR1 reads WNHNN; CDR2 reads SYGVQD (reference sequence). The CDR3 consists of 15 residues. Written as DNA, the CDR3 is TGCGCCAGCTCGGGAGGCACTAGCTCCTACAATGAGCAGTTCTTC. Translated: CASSGGTSSYNEQFF.

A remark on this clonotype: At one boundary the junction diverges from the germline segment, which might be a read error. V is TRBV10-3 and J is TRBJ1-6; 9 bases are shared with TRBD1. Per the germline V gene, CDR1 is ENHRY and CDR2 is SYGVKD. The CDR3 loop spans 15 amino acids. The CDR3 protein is CAVRPTGGALGALHF. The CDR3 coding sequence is TGTGCCGTCAGACCAACAGGGGGCGCGTTAGGGGCCCTCCACTTT.

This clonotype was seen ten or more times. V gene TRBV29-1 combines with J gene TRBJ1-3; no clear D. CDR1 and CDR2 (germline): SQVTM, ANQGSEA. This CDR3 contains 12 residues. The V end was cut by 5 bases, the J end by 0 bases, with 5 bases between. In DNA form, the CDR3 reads TGCAGCGTTTGGAGCTCTGGAAACACCATATATTTT. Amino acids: CSVWSSGNTIYF.

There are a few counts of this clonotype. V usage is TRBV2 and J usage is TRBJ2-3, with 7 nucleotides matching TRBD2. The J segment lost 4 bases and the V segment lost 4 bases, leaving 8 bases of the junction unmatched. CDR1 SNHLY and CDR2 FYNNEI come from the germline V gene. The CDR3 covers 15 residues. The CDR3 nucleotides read TGTGCCAGCAGTGGGCGGGGGAGAGGTCCAGATACGCAGTATTTT. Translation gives CASSGRGRGPDTQYF.

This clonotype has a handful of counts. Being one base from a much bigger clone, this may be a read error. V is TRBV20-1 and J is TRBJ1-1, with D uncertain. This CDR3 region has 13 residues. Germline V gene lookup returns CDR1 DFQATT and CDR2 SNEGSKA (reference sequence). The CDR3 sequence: CSTSPGGNTEAFF. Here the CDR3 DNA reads TGCAGTACTAGTCCCGGAGGGAACACTGAAGCTTTCTTT.

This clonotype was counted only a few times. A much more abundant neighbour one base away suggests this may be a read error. In DNA form, the CDR3 reads TGTGCCAGCGGCGACGGGACAGGGGATCATGGCTACACCTTC. Its translation: CASGDGTGDHGYTF. The gene calls are TRBV9 and TRBJ1-2, with 10 bases that match TRBD1. Trimming removed 7 bases from V and 6 bases from J; junction bases left unmatched: 9. Germline V gives CDR1 SGDLS, CDR2 YYNGEE. There are 14 residues in the CDR3.

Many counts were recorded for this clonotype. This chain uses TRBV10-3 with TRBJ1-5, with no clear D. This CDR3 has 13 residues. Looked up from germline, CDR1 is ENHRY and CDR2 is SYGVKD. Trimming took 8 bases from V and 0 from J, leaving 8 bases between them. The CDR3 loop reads CAIGENSNQPQHF. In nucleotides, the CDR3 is TGTGCCATCGGGGAGAATAGCAATCAGCCCCAGCATTTT.

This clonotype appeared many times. The CDR3 nucleotides read TGTGCCAGCAGTCCGTGGACTAGCGGGTACAATGAGCAGTTCTTC. It specifies CASSPWTSGYNEQFF. V is TRBV6-2 or TRBV6-3 and J is TRBJ2-1; 11 nucleotides match TRBD2. Germline CDR1 is MNHEY and CDR2 is SVGEGT. V was pared by 5 bases and J by 4 bases, with 4 bases of the junction left unmatched. CDR3 length equals 15 residues.

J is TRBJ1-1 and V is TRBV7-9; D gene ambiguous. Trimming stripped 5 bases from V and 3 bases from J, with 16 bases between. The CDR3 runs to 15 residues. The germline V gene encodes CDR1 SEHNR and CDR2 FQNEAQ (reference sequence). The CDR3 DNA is TGTGCCAGCAGCCCCATGACGGGGATGGACACTGAAGCTTTCTTT. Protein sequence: CASSPMTGMDTEAFF.

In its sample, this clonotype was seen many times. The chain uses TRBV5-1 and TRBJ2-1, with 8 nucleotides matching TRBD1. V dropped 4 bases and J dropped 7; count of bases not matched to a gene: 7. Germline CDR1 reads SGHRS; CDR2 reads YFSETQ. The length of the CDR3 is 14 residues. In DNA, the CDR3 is TGCGCCAGCAGCCCGTTGACAGGGGAGAATGAGCAGTTCTTC. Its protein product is CASSPLTGENEQFF. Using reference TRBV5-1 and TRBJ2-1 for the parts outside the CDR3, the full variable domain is KAGVTQTPRYLIKTRGQQVTLSCSPISGHRSVSWYQQTPGQGLQFLFEYFSETQRNKGNFPGRFSGRQFSNSRSEMNVSTLELGDSALYLCASSPLTGENEQFFGPGTRLTVL.